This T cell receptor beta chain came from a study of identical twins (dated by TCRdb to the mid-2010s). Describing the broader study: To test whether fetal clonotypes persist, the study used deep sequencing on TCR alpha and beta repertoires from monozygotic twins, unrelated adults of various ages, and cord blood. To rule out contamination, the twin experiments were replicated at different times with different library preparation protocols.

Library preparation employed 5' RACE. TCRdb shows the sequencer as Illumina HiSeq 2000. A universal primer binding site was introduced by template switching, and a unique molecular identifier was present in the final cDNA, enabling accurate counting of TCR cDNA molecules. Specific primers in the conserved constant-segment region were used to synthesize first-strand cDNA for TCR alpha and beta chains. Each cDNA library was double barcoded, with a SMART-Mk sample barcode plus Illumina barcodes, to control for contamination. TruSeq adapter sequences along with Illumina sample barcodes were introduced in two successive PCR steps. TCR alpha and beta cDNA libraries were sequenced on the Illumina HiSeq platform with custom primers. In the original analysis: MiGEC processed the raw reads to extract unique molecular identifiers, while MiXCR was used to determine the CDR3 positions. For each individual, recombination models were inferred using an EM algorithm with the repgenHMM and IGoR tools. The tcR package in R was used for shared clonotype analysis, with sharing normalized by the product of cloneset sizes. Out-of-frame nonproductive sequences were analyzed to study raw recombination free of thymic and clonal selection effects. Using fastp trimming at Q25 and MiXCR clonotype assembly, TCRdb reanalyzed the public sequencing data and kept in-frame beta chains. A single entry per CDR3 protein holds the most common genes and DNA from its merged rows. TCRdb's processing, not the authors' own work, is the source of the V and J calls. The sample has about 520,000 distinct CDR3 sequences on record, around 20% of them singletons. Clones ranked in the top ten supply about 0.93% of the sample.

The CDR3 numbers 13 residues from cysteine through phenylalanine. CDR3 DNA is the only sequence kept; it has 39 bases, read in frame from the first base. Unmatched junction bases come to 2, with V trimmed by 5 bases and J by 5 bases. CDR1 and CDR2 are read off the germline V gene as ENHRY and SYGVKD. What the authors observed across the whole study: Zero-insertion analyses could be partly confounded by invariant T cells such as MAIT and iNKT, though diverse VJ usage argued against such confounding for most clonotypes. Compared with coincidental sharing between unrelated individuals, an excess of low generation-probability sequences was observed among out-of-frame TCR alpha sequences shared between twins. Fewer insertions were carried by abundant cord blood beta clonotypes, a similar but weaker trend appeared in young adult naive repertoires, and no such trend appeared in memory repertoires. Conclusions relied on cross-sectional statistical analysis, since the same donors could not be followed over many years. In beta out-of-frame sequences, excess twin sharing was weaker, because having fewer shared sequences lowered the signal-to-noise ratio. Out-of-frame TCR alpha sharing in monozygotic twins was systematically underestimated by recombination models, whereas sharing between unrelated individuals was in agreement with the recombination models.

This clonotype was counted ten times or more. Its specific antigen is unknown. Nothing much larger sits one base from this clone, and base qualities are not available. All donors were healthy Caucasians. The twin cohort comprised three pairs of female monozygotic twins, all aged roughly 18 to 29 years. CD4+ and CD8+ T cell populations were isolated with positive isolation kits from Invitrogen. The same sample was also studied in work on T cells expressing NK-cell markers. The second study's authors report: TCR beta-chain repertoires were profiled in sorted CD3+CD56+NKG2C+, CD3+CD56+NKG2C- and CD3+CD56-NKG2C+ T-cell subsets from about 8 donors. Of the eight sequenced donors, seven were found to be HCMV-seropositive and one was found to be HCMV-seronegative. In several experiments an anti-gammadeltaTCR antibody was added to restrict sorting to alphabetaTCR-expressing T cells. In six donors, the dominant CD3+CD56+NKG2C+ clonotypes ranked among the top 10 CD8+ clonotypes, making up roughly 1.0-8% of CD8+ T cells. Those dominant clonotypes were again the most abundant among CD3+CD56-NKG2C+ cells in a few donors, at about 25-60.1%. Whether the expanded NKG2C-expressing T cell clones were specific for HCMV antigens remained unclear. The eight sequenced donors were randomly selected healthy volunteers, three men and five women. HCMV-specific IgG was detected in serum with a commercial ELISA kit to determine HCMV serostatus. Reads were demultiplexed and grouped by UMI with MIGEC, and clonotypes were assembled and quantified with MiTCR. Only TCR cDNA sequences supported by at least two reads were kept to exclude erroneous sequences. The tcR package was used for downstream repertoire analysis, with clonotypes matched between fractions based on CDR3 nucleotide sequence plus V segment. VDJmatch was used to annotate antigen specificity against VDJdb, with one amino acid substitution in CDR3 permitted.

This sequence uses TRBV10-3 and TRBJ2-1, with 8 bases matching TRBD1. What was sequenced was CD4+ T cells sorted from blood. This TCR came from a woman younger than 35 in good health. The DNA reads TGTGCCATCAGTATACAGGGGGACAATGAGCAGTTCTTC. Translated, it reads CAISIQGDNEQFF.